The entry that follows covers one TCR beta chain sequence. Per the original methods: Reference gene primer amplification in the assay estimated nucleated cell counts. TCRdb keeps only in-frame clones here, not all; method: immunoSEQ multiplex PCR. That table gives V, J and clone size, and the DNA gave D and trimming. The sample has around 59,000 clones; around nine tenths are singletons. This record comes from a study of blood T cell repertoires in COVID-19. Study-wide background: Specimens from acute and convalescent COVID-19 originated in the United States, Italy and Spain. Sources were T cells, B-cell-depleted T cells, or PBMCs; the material itself was cDNA or gDNA.

Trimming shortened V by 1 base and J by 9 bases, and 13 bases separated the two germline ends. Looked up from germline, CDR1 is SGHTA and CDR2 is FQGTGA. CDR3 length: 14 amino acids. V is TRBV7-3 and J is TRBJ1-3; perhaps TRBD1 as D (5 bases). The sample was peripheral blood. This receptor was obtained from a man aged 60 to 75 with acute or convalescent COVID-19. The CDR3 loop reads CASSLSGGATTIYF. CDR3 sequence (DNA): TGTGCCAGCAGCTTAAGTGGCGGGGCTACCACCATATATTTT.